The entry below gives a single T cell receptor (beta chain) sequence along with its context. Its antigen is currently unknown. The source of the sample is a study of CD8 T cells in Susac syndrome. Study-level findings and limits: An acknowledgment was made by the study that its TCR sequencing and HLA analysis involved relatively few individuals.

CD8+ and CD4+ blood T cells underwent TCR beta sequencing. The CD8+ and CD4+ T cells were negatively isolated, with the TEMRA cells enriched by FACS. Roughly 0.45 to 1 ug RNA was reverse transcribed with random hexamers. An immunoSEQ multiplex PCR amplified TCR beta CDR3 over 54 Vbeta and 13 Jbeta. TCRdb reprocessed the immunoSEQ multiplex PCR reads with MiXCR, giving one entry per CDR3 protein. The profile shows some 190,000 distinct CDR3 sequences, roughly 95% of them singletons. This clonotype was obtained from a human donor with multiple sclerosis. The sequencing input was CD4+ T cells from PBMCs.

The CDR3 protein is CAWSRDSPDTQYF. The CDR3 DNA reads TGTGCCTGGAGTCGGGACAGTCCAGATACGCAGTATTTT. The V and J genes are TRBV30 and TRBJ2-3, with 7 positions matching TRBD1. J gave up 4 bases and V 2 bases, and 3 bases lay outside the gene matches. This CDR3 region has 13 residues. Germline lookup yields CDR1 GTSNPN and CDR2 SVGIG (reference sequence). Complete variable domain (other parts from reference TRBV30 and TRBJ2-3): SQTIHQWPATLVQPVGSPLSLECTVEGTSNPNLYWYRQAAGRGLQLLFYSVGIGQISSEVPQNLSASRPQDRQFILSSKKLLLSDSGFYLCAWSRDSPDTQYFGPGTRLTVL.